A selection of T cell receptor beta chains follows, all from one sample in a study of blood T cell repertoires in COVID-19. Only in-frame clones appear in the TCRdb table, and some are missing; sequencing was by immunoSEQ multiplex PCR. The data show about 80,000 clones, approximately 82% seen once. The sample was peripheral blood. These receptors came from a woman in her sixties or seventies with acute or convalescent COVID-19. CDR3s include the opening cysteine and the closing phenylalanine or tryptophan. Each record gives: clone size, J gene, CDR3 length, V gene, D gene, CDR3 protein, CDR3 DNA. A D gene is named only where the DNA matches it firmly. Part of the rows lack a size; the others show once, few, many or a class for expanded clones.

few TRBJ2-2 14 TRBV19 NA CASSGDLDTGELFF TGTGCCAGTAGCGGAGATCTTGACACCGGGGAGCTGTTTTTT
NA TRBJ2-1 17 TRBV5-6 TRBD1 CASSDRDRGWSYNEQFF TGTGCCAGCAGCGACCGGGACAGGGGCTGGTCCTACAATGAGCAGTTCTTC
NA TRBJ2-3 17 TRBV2 NA CASSRRGLAGSTDTQYF TGTGCCAGCAGTCGAAGGGGGCTAGCGGGTAGCACAGATACGCAGTATTTT
NA TRBJ2-1 16 TRBV27 NA CASSLYGGRSYNEQFF TGTGCCAGCAGTTTATACGGGGGGCGCTCCTACAATGAGCAGTTCTTC
NA TRBJ1-1 15 TRBV6-5 NA CASSVTGGAGTEAFF TGTGCCAGCAGCGTAACCGGAGGGGCTGGTACTGAAGCTTTCTTT
NA TRBJ2-3 14 TRBV18 NA CASSPLASWDTQYF TGTGCCAGCTCACCATTAGCCTCTTGGGATACGCAGTATTTT
NA TRBJ2-2 17 TRBV21-1 NA CASSNTGTKENTGELFF TGTGCCAGCAGCAACACCGGGACTAAAGAGAACACCGGGGAGCTGTTTTTT
NA TRBJ2-1 13 TRBV7-3 NA CASSAGRYNEQFF TGTGCCAGCTCCGCGGGACGGTACAATGAGCAGTTCTTC
NA TRBJ2-3 13 TRBV25-1 NA CASSDGWSSTQYF TGTGCCAGCAGTGACGGATGGAGCTCCACGCAGTATTTT
NA TRBJ2-1 16 TRBV4-1 TRBD2 CASSRTLAGDYNEQFF TGCGCCAGCAGCCGAACACTAGCGGGAGATTACAATGAGCAGTTCTTC
few TRBJ2-2 18 TRBV19 TRBD2 CASSPIGGLAGYTGELFF TGTGCCAGTAGTCCTATCGGGGGACTAGCGGGATACACCGGGGAGCTGTTTTTT
NA TRBJ2-5 15 TRBV6-1 TRBD1 CASSEGTGAFETQYF TGTGCCAGCAGTGAAGGGACAGGGGCGTTTGAGACCCAGTACTTC
NA TRBJ2-5 12 TRBV5-1 NA CASSLPEETQYF TGCGCCAGCAGCTTGCCAGAAGAGACCCAGTACTTC
NA TRBJ2-5 16 TRBV5-1 TRBD1 CASSLRGRGLEETQYF TGCGCCAGCAGCTTGAGAGGCAGGGGGCTTGAAGAGACCCAGTACTTC
NA TRBJ2-7 15 TRBV6-2/TRBV6-3 NA CASSYSLPNGYEQYF TGTGCCAGCAGTTACTCTCTTCCCAACGGCTACGAGCAGTACTTC
NA TRBJ1-5 17 TRBV21-1 NA CASSYQVERVRNQPQHF TGTGCCAGCAGCTACCAGGTGGAGAGGGTTCGCAATCAGCCCCAGCATTTT
NA TRBJ1-1 11 TRBV20-1 NA CSASPIGGAFF TGCAGTGCTAGCCCAATCGGTGGAGCTTTCTTT
NA TRBJ2-5 12 TRBV5-1 NA CASSLPMETQYF TGCGCCAGCAGCTTGCCAATGGAGACCCAGTACTTC
NA TRBJ2-1 16 TRBV12-5 TRBD2 CASGLVLADSYNEQFF TGTGCTAGTGGTTTAGTACTAGCGGACTCTTACAATGAGCAGTTCTTC
NA TRBJ2-1 17 TRBV15 TRBD2 CATGRTSGRFSYNEQFF TGTGCCACCGGACGGACTAGCGGGAGGTTTTCCTACAATGAGCAGTTCTTC
NA TRBJ1-4 14 TRBV19 NA CASKERSTNEKLFF TGTGCCAGTAAGGAGCGGTCAACTAATGAAAAACTGTTTTTT
NA TRBJ1-4 13 TRBV19 TRBD1 CASAGQLDEKLFF TGTGCCAGTGCGGGACAGCTGGATGAAAAACTGTTTTTT
NA TRBJ1-3 13 TRBV19 NA CASTNLMGNTIYF TGTGCCAGTACTAATTTGATGGGAAACACCATATATTTT
NA TRBJ1-3 14 TRBV3-1/TRBV3-2 TRBD1 CASSIRGYGNTIYF TGTGCCAGCAGCATCAGGGGGTATGGAAACACCATATATTTT
NA TRBJ2-2 15 TRBV12-5 TRBD1 CASGLVPTGSRELFF TGTGCTAGTGGTTTGGTCCCGACAGGGTCCCGGGAGCTGTTTTTT
NA TRBJ2-7 14 TRBV7-2 TRBD1 CASSLGTGGNEQYF TGTGCCAGCAGCTTGGGGACAGGAGGGAACGAGCAGTACTTC